Listed here are 18 T cell receptor beta chains from one sample, sequenced in a study of vaccination effects on CD4 cells after COVID-19. Their recognized antigens are unknown. The assay was immunoSEQ multiplex PCR, and TCRdb's table has in-frame clones only and misses some. The data show tens of thousands of clones, with approximately 81% seen just once and 0.95% to 1.5% held by the top ten. The ViraFEST assay expanded antigen-specific CD4+ T cells with viral peptide pools before sequencing. When around 10 days of culture had elapsed, CD4+ T cells were isolated. Participants got two doses of BNT162b2 or mRNA-1273 vaccine. The sequencing here drew on CD4+ T cells from PBMCs cultured with HCoV-229E spike peptides, taken after COVID-19 vaccination. These receptors came from a human donor who received a COVID-19 vaccine.

This chain joins TRBV5-1 and TRBJ1-5, with a weak D call TRBD1 (6 bases). CDR1 and CDR2 (germline): SGHRS, YFSETQ. Trimming pared 4 bases from V and 7 bases from J, leaving 15 bases between. The length of the CDR3 is 14 residues. The CDR3 DNA is TGCGCCAGCAGCCCGCGAGGGGGGAAACAGCCCCAGCATTTT. Translated: CASSPRGGKQPQHF.

This chain uses TRBV10-2 with TRBJ2-3; D is possibly TRBD2 (6 bases). Deletions cut 4 bases from V and 1 base from J, with 9 bases between. The germline gives CDR1 WSHSY, CDR2 SAAADI. The CDR3 has 14 amino acids. CDR3: CASSGPSGTDTQYF. DNA for the CDR3: TGCGCCAGCAGTGGACCTAGCGGCACAGATACGCAGTATTTT.

This rearrangement joins TRBV19 to TRBJ2-2, with D possibly TRBD2 on 6 matching bases. This CDR3 is built from 15 residues. Deletions cut 3 bases from V and 6 bases from J, with 14 bases between. The germline V gene has CDR1 LNHDA and CDR2 SQIVND (reference sequence). The CDR3 nucleotides read TGTGCCAGTAGTATTGTGGGGGGAATATCCGGGGAGCTGTTTTTT. Translation gives CASSIVGGISGELFF.

The rearrangement joins TRBV12-3 or TRBV12-4 to TRBJ1-4; D may be TRBD1 (5 bases). The V end was cut by 8 bases, the J end by 8 bases, with 9 bases between. The CDR3 has 11 residues. CDR3 nucleotides: TGTGCCAGCGGACAAGGGGAAAAACTGTTTTTT. Protein sequence: CASGQGEKLFF.

The chain joins TRBV7-2 to TRBJ2-7; D is unresolved. V lost 2 bases and J lost 3, with 8 bases in between. Looked up from germline, CDR1 is SGHTA and CDR2 is FQGNSA. This CDR3 is built from 13 residues. CDR3 DNA sequence: TGTGCCAGCAGCTTAACGCAGTTCTACGAGCAGTACGTC. Amino acids: CASSLTQFYEQYV.

This clone was counted between two and nine times. DNA for the CDR3: TGTGCCAGTAGCCCCTACCCCTATGGCTACACCTTC. This translates into CASSPYPYGYTF. This chain joins TRBV19 and TRBJ1-2; D call uncertain. This CDR3 contains 12 residues. From germline, CDR1 is LNHDA and CDR2 SQIVND (reference sequence). V was shortened by 6 bases and J by 4 bases, with 9 bases between the two germline ends.

This chain uses TRBV24-1 with TRBJ1-2; 9 positions match TRBD1. CDR1 is KGHDR, CDR2 SFDVKD, per germline. The CDR3 sequence is 14 residues long. Trimming removed 2 bases from V and 10 bases from J; junction bases left unmatched: 7. This chain's CDR3 is CATSDSGQGTAYTF. CDR3 nucleotide sequence: TGTGCCACCAGTGATTCCGGACAGGGGACGGCCTACACCTTC.

CDR3 sequence (DNA): TGTGCCAGCATGAGACGACAGGGCAATCAGCCCCAGCATTTT. Translating gives CASMRRQGNQPQHF. The chain couples TRBV2 to TRBJ1-5; D may be TRBD1 (6 bases). CDR1 is SNHLY and CDR2 is FYNNEI in the germline V gene. With 7 bases removed from V and 2 bases from J, the gap between germline ends came to 12 bases. CDR3 length: 14 residues. Full variable domain (remainder filled in from reference TRBV2 and TRBJ1-5): EPEVTQTPSHQVTQMGQEVILRCVPISNHLYFYWYRQILGQKVEFLVSFYNNEISEKSEIFDDQFSVERPDGSNFTLKIRSTKLEDSAMYFCASMRRQGNQPQHFGDGTRLSIL.

This clone occurred once. This chain uses TRBV19 with TRBJ2-5, with D possibly TRBD2 on 6 matching bases. With 7 bases removed from V and 3 bases from J, the gap between germline ends came to 12 bases. Germline CDR1 LNHDA, CDR2 SQIVND (reference sequence). This CDR3 has 13 amino acids. The CDR3 DNA follows: TGTGCCAGTAACCCCCCGGGGGAAGAGACCCAGTACTTC. The encoded protein is CASNPPGEETQYF.

This clone has more than one count but fewer than ten. V gene TRBV28 combines with J gene TRBJ1-6; weak D call: TRBD1 (5 bases). This CDR3 is built from 14 residues. The V and J ends lost 7 bases and 7 bases respectively, with 14 bases between them. Germline CDR1 and CDR2: MDHEN and SYDVKM. The CDR3 bases are TGTGCCAGCATCGGACACCCGACCAATTCACCCCTCCACTTT. It specifies CASIGHPTNSPLHF.

This clone showed up just once. The J gene is TRBJ2-2, the V gene TRBV6-6; 10 bases align to TRBD1. This CDR3 comprises 16 residues. V gave up 5 bases and J gave up 5 bases; unmatched junction bases: 8. Germline values: CDR1 MNHNY, CDR2 SVGAGI (reference sequence). Here the CDR3 DNA reads TGTGCCAGCAGTAACCGGGACAGGGGATATACCGGGGAGCTGTTTTTT. It is translated as CASSNRDRGYTGELFF.

V usage is TRBV10-1 and J usage is TRBJ2-3; D is unclear. CDR3 length equals 12 residues. Germline CDR1 and CDR2: WNHNN and SYGVQD (reference sequence). V was shortened by 3 bases and J by 5 bases, with 6 bases between the two germline ends. As DNA, the CDR3 is TGCGCCAGCAGTGACCAAAGAGATACGCAGTATTTT. Protein product: CASSDQRDTQYF.

This chain uses TRBV7-2 with TRBJ1-1, with TRBD1 matching over 7 bases. Losses at the gene ends were 1 base for V and 5 bases for J; bases not matched to a gene: 10. This CDR3 is built from 16 residues. Germline assignment: CDR1 SGHTA and CDR2 FQGNSA. The CDR3 nucleotides are TGTGCCAGCAGCTTAGTCGTAGGTCAGGGGGGAACTGAAGCTTTCTTT. It specifies CASSLVVGQGGTEAFF.

The chain couples TRBV28 to TRBJ2-5, with TRBD1 matching over 7 bases. With 4 bases clipped from V and 2 bases from J, the junction kept 10 bases outside the gene matches. This CDR3 comprises 16 residues. The germline V gene has CDR1 MDHEN and CDR2 SYDVKM. Here the CDR3 reads CASSSHGTAYQETQYF. The CDR3 DNA sequence: TGTGCCAGCAGTTCTCACGGGACAGCCTATCAAGAGACCCAGTACTTC.

The rearrangement links TRBV7-6 to TRBJ1-1, with D perhaps TRBD1 (6 bases). This CDR3 region has 16 residues. Germline-derived CDR1 and CDR2 are SGHVS and FNYEAQ. Trimming removed 2 bases from V and 1 base from J, with 14 bases in between. The DNA of the CDR3 is TGTGCCAGCAGCTTAACCCAGGGAGGGGGGAACACTGAAGCTTTCTTT. Its translation: CASSLTQGGGNTEAFF.

The chain is built from TRBV5-4 and TRBJ2-7; 9 positions agree with TRBD1. Unmatched junction bases numbered 12, after V lost 7 bases and J lost 4 bases. CDR1 is SGHNT and CDR2 is YYREEE in the germline V gene (reference sequence). The CDR3 length is 15 residues. Here the CDR3 reads CASLGGQGDNYEQYV. In DNA, the CDR3 is TGTGCCAGCTTGGGGGGACAGGGCGACAATTACGAGCAGTACGTC.

The rearrangement uses TRBV18 and TRBJ2-1, with a possible D match to TRBD2 (5 bases). The CDR3 totals 14 residues. Germline V lookup: CDR1 KGHSH, CDR2 LQKENI. V was shortened by 4 bases and J by 7 bases, with 14 bases between the two germline ends. CDR3: CASSLSTGNNEQFF. CDR3 DNA sequence: TGTGCCAGCTCACTTTCAACGGGAAATAATGAGCAGTTCTTC.

The rearrangement links TRBV5-1 to TRBJ1-1, with D possibly being TRBD1 (5 bases). The length of the CDR3 is 16 residues. Trimming took 1 base from V and 1 from J, leaving 14 bases between them. Germline CDR1 reads SGHRS; CDR2 reads YFSETQ. DNA for the CDR3: TGCGCCAGCAGCTTGTTCAACCGGGGCGCGAACACTGAAGCTTTCTTT. Its translation: CASSLFNRGANTEAFF.